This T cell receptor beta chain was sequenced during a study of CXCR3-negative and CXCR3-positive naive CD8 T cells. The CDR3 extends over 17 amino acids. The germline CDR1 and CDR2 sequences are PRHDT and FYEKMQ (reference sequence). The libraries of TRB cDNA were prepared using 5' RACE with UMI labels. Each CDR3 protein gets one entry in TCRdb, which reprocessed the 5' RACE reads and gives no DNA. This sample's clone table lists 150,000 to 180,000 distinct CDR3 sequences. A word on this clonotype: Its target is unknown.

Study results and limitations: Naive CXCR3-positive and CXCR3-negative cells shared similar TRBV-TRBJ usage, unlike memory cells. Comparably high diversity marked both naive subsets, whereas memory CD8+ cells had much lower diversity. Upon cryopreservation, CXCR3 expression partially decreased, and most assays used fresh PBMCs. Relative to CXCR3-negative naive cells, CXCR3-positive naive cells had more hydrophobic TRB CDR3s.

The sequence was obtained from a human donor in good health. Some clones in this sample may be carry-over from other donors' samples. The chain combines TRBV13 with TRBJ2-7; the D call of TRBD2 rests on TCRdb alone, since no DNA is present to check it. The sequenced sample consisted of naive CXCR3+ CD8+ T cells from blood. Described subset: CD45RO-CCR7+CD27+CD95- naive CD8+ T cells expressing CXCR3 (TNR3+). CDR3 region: CASSRGLAVLISYEQYF.